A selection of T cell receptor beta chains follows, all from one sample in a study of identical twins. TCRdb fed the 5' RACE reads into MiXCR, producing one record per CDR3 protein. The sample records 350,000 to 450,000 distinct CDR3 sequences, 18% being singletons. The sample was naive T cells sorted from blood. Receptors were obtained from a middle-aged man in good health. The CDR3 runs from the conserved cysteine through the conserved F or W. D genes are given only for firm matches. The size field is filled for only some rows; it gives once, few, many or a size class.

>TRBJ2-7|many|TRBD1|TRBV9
CASSNTGVTYEQYF
TGTGCCAGCAGCAATACAGGGGTGACCTACGAGCAGTACTTC
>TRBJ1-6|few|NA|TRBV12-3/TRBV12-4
CASTIFGAMDSPLHF
TGTGCCAGCACTATCTTCGGGGCCATGGATTCACCCCTCCACTTT
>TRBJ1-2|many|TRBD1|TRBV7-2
CASSPRGQGNFNGYTF
TGTGCCAGCAGCCCCCGGGGACAGGGGAATTTTAATGGCTACACCTTC
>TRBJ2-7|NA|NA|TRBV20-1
CSARDTWRQTYEQYF
TGCAGTGCTAGAGATACTTGGCGGCAAACCTACGAGCAGTACTTC
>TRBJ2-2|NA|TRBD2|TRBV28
CASNLGAGGTGELFF
TGTGCCAGCAACCTTGGAGCGGGAGGGACCGGGGAGCTGTTTTTT
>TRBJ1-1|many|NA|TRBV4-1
CASSQNRVTEAFF
TGCGCCAGCAGCCAAAACAGGGTTACTGAAGCTTTCTTT
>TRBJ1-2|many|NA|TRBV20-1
CSARMGPGSDYIYTF
TGCAGTGCTAGGATGGGGCCAGGGAGTGACTACATCTACACCTTC
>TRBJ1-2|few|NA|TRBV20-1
CSASHHPDGYTF
TGCAGTGCTAGTCACCACCCAGATGGCTACACCTTC
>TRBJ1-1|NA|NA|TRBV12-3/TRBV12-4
CASSKIRGRTEAFF
TGTGCCAGCAGCAAGATCAGGGGTAGGACTGAAGCTTTCTTT
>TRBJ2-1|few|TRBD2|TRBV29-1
CSVEPLHTSGGLNEQFF
TGCAGCGTTGAACCGCTACATACTAGCGGGGGGCTCAATGAGCAGTTCTTC
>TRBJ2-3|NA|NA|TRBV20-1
CSAKRGTASTDTQYF
TGCAGTGCCAAAAGGGGGACGGCTAGCACAGATACGCAGTATTTT
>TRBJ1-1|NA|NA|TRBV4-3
CASSRGGHTEAFF
TGCGCCAGCAGTAGGGGCGGACACACTGAAGCTTTCTTT
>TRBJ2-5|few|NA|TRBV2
CASSDLPPGAGETQYF
TGTGCCAGCAGTGACCTGCCGCCGGGGGCCGGGGAGACCCAGTACTTC
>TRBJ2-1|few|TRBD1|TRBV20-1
CSARRQGAVNEQFF
TGCAGTGCTAGACGGCAGGGGGCGGTCAATGAGCAGTTCTTC
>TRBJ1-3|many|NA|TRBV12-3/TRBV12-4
CASTPSPGHPRNTIYF
TGTGCCAGCACCCCTTCCCCGGGACACCCTAGAAACACCATATATTTT
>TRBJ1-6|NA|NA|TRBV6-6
CASSPTVSGPLHF
TGTGCCAGCAGTCCCACAGTTTCTGGACCCCTCCACTTT
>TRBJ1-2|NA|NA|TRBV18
CASSPRPGKEDYGYTF
TGTGCCAGCTCACCAAGGCCAGGGAAAGAAGACTATGGCTACACCTTC
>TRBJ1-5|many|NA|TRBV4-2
CASSQGNADQPQHF
TGTGCCAGCAGCCAAGGTAACGCGGATCAGCCCCAGCATTTT
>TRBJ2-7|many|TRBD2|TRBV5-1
CASSQLAGSYEQYF
TGCGCCAGCAGTCAACTAGCGGGCTCCTACGAGCAGTACTTC
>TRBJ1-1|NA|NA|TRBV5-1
CASSSSTGRNTEAFF
TGCGCCAGCAGCTCATCCACAGGGAGGAACACTGAAGCTTTCTTT
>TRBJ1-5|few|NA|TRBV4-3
CASSQEGRTGSQPQHF
TGCGCCAGCAGCCAAGAAGGCAGAACAGGGAGTCAGCCCCAGCATTTT
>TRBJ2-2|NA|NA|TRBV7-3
CASSPWGTPNTGELFF
TGTGCCAGCAGCCCCTGGGGGACACCGAACACCGGGGAGCTGTTTTTT
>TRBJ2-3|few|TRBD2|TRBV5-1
CASSPRRTSGGPYTDTQYF
TGCGCCAGCAGCCCACGTAGGACTAGCGGGGGACCGTACACAGATACGCAGTATTTT
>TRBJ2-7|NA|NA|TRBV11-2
CASSLLDGNEQYF
TGTGCCAGCAGCCTCTTGGACGGGAACGAGCAGTACTTC
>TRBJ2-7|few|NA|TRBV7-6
CASSLDQARVQGGSYEQYF
TGTGCCAGCAGCTTAGATCAAGCGCGAGTCCAGGGCGGGTCGTACGAGCAGTACTTC
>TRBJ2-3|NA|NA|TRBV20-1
CSASRGPADTQYF
TGCAGTGCTAGCAGGGGACCTGCAGATACGCAGTATTTT
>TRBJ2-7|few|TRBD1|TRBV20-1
CSARDGDRTRYEQYF
TGCAGTGCTAGAGATGGGGACAGGACTCGCTACGAGCAGTACTTC
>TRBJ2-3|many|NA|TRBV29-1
CSVLLRADTQYF
TGCAGCGTCCTTCTTAGGGCAGATACGCAGTATTTT
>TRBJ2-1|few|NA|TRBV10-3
CAIGLRVGEQFF
TGTGCCATCGGCCTTAGGGTGGGTGAGCAGTTCTTC
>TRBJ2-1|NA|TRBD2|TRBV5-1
CASSAGLAGGWINEQFF
TGCGCCAGCAGCGCTGGACTAGCGGGGGGCTGGATCAATGAGCAGTTCTTC
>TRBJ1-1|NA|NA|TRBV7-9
CASSPVIGVNTEAFF
TGTGCCAGCAGCCCCGTTATCGGGGTGAACACTGAAGCTTTCTTT
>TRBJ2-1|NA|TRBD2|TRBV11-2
CASSVAGGVSDEQFF
TGTGCCAGCAGCGTAGCGGGAGGGGTTTCGGATGAGCAGTTCTTC
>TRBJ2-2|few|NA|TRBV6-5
CASSYWIGEDTGELFF
TGTGCCAGCAGTTATTGGATAGGGGAGGACACCGGGGAGCTGTTTTTT
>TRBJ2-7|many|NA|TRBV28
CASKPTGKGYEQYF
TGTGCCAGCAAACCCACAGGGAAAGGCTACGAGCAGTACTTC
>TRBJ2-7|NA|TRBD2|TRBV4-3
CASSQTLAGLGEQYF
TGCGCCAGCAGCCAAACACTAGCGGGCTTGGGCGAGCAGTACTTC
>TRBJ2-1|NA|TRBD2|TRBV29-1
CSAPKLAGAGSYNEQFF
TGCAGCGCCCCAAAGCTAGCGGGAGCCGGCTCCTACAATGAGCAGTTCTTC
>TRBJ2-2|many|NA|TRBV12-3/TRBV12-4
CASSFLGDTGELFF
TGTGCCAGCAGTTTTTTGGGTGACACCGGGGAGCTGTTTTTT
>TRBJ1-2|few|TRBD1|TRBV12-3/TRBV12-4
CASSTPGTGGVSGYTF
TGTGCCAGCAGTACCCCCGGGACAGGGGGCGTTTCGGGCTACACCTTC
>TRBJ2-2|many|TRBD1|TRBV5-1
CASRYTGTGAGELFF
TGCGCCAGCAGATACACCGGGACAGGCGCCGGGGAGCTGTTTTTT
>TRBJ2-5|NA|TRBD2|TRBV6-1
CASSELGLAGKTQYF
TGTGCCAGCAGTGAACTGGGACTAGCTGGAAAGACCCAGTACTTC
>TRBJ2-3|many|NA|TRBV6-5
CASSYSSSGSTDTQYF
TGTGCCAGCAGTTACTCGAGTAGCGGTAGCACAGATACGCAGTATTTT
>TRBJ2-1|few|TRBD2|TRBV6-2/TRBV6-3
CASSPGAGGYNEQFF
TGTGCCAGCAGCCCCGGAGCGGGAGGTTACAATGAGCAGTTCTTC
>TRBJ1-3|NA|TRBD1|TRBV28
CASSTSAGTGGNTIYF
TGTGCCAGCAGTACCTCCGCCGGGACAGGGGGAAACACCATATATTTT
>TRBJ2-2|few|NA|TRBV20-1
CSARWGLGELFF
TGCAGTGCTAGGTGGGGGCTTGGGGAGCTGTTTTTT
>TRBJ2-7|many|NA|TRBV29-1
CSVGGRFGYEQYF
TGCAGCGTTGGAGGAAGATTTGGCTACGAGCAGTACTTC
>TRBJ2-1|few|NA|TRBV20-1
CSAHRQGTRQFF
TGCAGTGCTCACCGACAGGGGACTAGGCAGTTCTTC
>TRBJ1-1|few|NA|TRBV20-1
CSARSGHMNTEAFF
TGCAGTGCTAGATCCGGACACATGAACACTGAAGCTTTCTTT
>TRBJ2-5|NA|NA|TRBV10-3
CAIADIGGQETQYF
TGTGCCATCGCGGACATCGGCGGGCAAGAGACCCAGTACTTC
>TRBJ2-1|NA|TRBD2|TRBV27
CASGLAGAYNEQFF
TGTGCCAGCGGATTAGCGGGAGCCTACAATGAGCAGTTCTTC
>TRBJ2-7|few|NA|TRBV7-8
CASSLAFDTSSYEQYF
TGTGCCAGCAGCTTAGCTTTTGACACGAGCTCCTACGAGCAGTACTTC
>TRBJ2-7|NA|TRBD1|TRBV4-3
CASSQDPGQGLYEQYF
TGCGCCAGCAGCCAAGACCCGGGACAGGGGCTCTACGAGCAGTACTTC
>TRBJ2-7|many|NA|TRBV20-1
CSARDIRTRPYEQYF
TGCAGTGCTAGAGATATCAGGACTCGCCCCTACGAGCAGTACTTC
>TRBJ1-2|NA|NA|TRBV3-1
CASSTRTVAGYGYTF
TGTGCCAGCAGCACACGGACAGTGGCGGGGTATGGCTACACCTTC
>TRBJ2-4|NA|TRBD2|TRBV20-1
CSARDLTSGWLAKNIQYF
TGCAGTGCTAGAGATCTCACTAGCGGGTGGCTAGCCAAAAACATTCAGTACTTC
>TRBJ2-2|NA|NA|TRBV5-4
CASSLDRINTGELFF
TGTGCCAGCAGCTTGGACAGAATAAACACCGGGGAGCTGTTTTTT
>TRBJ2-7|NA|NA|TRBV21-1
CASSKAGLSPCLTEQYF
TGTGCCAGCAGCAAAGCTGGTCTCTCTCCTTGTTTGACCGAGCAGTACTTC
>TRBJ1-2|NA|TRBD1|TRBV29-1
CSVEGQPLNYGYTF
TGCAGCGTTGAGGGACAGCCTCTTAACTATGGCTACACCTTC